The T cell receptor beta chain under discussion was sequenced for a study of T-cell reconstitution after alpha-beta-depleted transplantation in children. Unique molecular identifiers were used in preparing the TCRbeta library. TCRdb ran MiXCR on the PCR reads and lists one entry per CDR3 protein. This sample has hundreds of thousands of distinct CDR3 sequences, with 10% to 15% found just once. This clonotype was found a few times. The source of this sequence is a human donor who donated a stem cell graft to a child with Fanconi anemia. The sequences come from PBMCs, collected from the stem cell graft.

DNA of the CDR3: TGTGCCAGCAGCCTGGGACAGGGGGCGTTTTACGAGCAGTACTTC. It codes for CASSLGQGAFYEQYF. The chain employs TRBV12-3 or TRBV12-4 and TRBJ2-7; 12 bases line up with TRBD1. This CDR3 is 15 amino acids long. Trimming removed 6 bases from V and 4 bases from J; junction bases left unmatched: 7.